This entry lists 32 T cell receptor beta chains sequenced from one sample in a study of T cell repertoires in ileal Crohn's disease. Data came from immunoSEQ multiplex PCR; TCRdb stores just in-frame clones and leaves some out. The sample shows 13,000 or so clones, around 80% of them seen only once. The time point here: neoterminal ileum biopsy at postoperative endoscopy, about 6 months after surgery. The sequencing input was ileal tissue. The source of these receptors is an adult with Crohn's disease.

This chain joins TRBV7-6 and TRBJ2-7, with 7 bases fitting TRBD1. Germline-derived CDR1 and CDR2 are SGHVS and FNYEAQ. J lost 7 bases, V lost 5 bases, and 11 bases had no gene match. The CDR3 totals 14 residues. DNA of the CDR3: TGTGCCAGCAGCCCTCAGACAGGGTCTCTTGAGCAGTACTTC. This codes for CASSPQTGSLEQYF. The full variable domain, in which reference TRBV7-6 and TRBJ2-7 provide the parts outside the CDR3, is GAGVSQSPRYKVTKRGQDVALRCDPISGHVSLYWYRQALGQGPEFLTYFNYEAQQDKSGLPNDRFSAERPEGSISTLTIQRTEQRDSAMYRCASSPQTGSLEQYFGPGTRLTVT.

V and J are TRBV21-1 and TRBJ1-2. TRBV21-1 is marked as a pseudogene. The CDR3 runs 17 residues. CDR3 in amino acids: CASSPLQGGGFNYGYTF. CDR3 sequence (DNA): TGTGCCAGCAGCCCTTTACAGGGAGGGGGATTTAACTATGGCTACACCTTC.

The V gene is TRBV6-5, the J gene TRBJ1-2; 10 nucleotides line up with TRBD1. The germline V gene encodes CDR1 MNHEY and CDR2 SVGAGI. CDR3 length: 15 residues. V shed 4 bases and J 8 bases; nucleotides not matched to a gene: 10. The CDR3 nucleotides read TGTGCCAGCAGTTCCCGACCGGGACAGGGGTTCGGCTACACCTTC. Residues: CASSSRPGQGFGYTF.

The rearrangement uses TRBV5-6 and TRBJ1-5, with 7 bases matching TRBD1. The CDR3 has 14 amino acids. The germline V gene has CDR1 SGHDT and CDR2 YYEEEE. V was clipped by 4 bases and J by 4 bases; unmatched bases: 5. In DNA, the CDR3 is TGTGCCAGCAGCCGGGACAGCTTGAATCAGCCCCAGCATTTT. Its protein is CASSRDSLNQPQHF.

The chain couples TRBV7-3 to TRBJ2-7; 11 positions agree with TRBD2. Germline loops: CDR1 SGHTA, CDR2 FQGTGA. The CDR3 contains 16 residues. V lost 0 bases, J lost 6 bases, and 7 bases stayed unmatched. CDR3 bases: TGTGCCAGCAGCTTAACCGGCGTAGCGGGAGGGGGCGAGCAGTACTTC. As protein: CASSLTGVAGGGEQYF.

V gene TRBV7-3 combines with J gene TRBJ2-6; D is unresolved. Trimming took 2 bases from V and 0 from J, leaving 11 bases between them. The CDR3 covers 17 residues. Germline V gene lookup returns CDR1 SGHTA and CDR2 FQGTGA. CDR3 protein: CASSLAPASSGANVLTF. As DNA, the CDR3 is TGTGCCAGCAGCTTAGCGCCAGCTAGCTCTGGGGCCAACGTCCTGACTTTC.

The chain recombines TRBV18 with TRBJ1-1; weak D call: TRBD1 (5 bases). This CDR3 is built from 16 residues. Per the germline V gene, CDR1 is KGHSH and CDR2 is LQKENI. Trimming cost V 4 bases and J 1 base, with 16 bases left between them. The CDR3 sequence: CASSRPGGAQNTEAFF. For the CDR3, the DNA is TGTGCCAGCTCACGGCCTGGAGGGGCTCAGAACACTGAAGCTTTCTTT.

The chain uses TRBV10-3 and TRBJ1-1; 7 nucleotides align to TRBD1. The CDR3 is made up of 14 amino acids. J was trimmed by 4 bases and V by 4 bases; bases with no gene match: 6. The germline V gene encodes CDR1 ENHRY and CDR2 SYGVKD. Here the CDR3 reads CAISGGQDGTEAFF. In DNA, the CDR3 is TGTGCCATCAGTGGTGGACAGGATGGCACTGAAGCTTTCTTT.

The chain uses TRBV5-8 and TRBJ2-7, with TRBD1 identical over 8 bases. Losses at the gene ends were 0 bases for V and 10 bases for J; bases not matched to a gene: 9. Germline loops: CDR1 SGHTS, CDR2 YDEGEE. The CDR3 runs to 14 residues. The CDR3, as DNA: TGTGCCAGCAGCTTGGACTCGGTACAGGGGGTCCAGTACTTC. Translated: CASSLDSVQGVQYF.

V and J are TRBV7-9 and TRBJ1-4; tentative D call: TRBD1 (6 bases). The germline V gene has CDR1 SEHNR and CDR2 FQNEAQ (reference sequence). The CDR3 totals 14 residues. With 5 bases removed from V and 7 bases from J, the gap between germline ends came to 14 bases. CDR3 DNA: TGTGCCAGCAGCCCCCAAGACAGGATTGAAAAACTGTTTTTT. It translates to CASSPQDRIEKLFF.

This sequence joins TRBV9 and TRBJ1-3; a possible D gene is TRBD1 (5 bases). Germline lookup yields CDR1 SGDLS and CDR2 YYNGEE. Trimming left V 0 bases short and J 4 bases short, with 14 bases between. The CDR3 has 16 residues. The CDR3 reads CASSVGSAGSGNTIYF. The CDR3 nucleotides read TGTGCCAGCAGCGTAGGATCCGCAGGGTCGGGAAACACCATATATTTT.

The chain recombines TRBV19 with TRBJ2-5; 9 bases are a match to TRBD1. V lost 3 bases and J lost 5; bases outside the gene matches: 4. This CDR3 region has 14 residues. CDR1 and CDR2 (germline): LNHDA, SQIVND (reference sequence). In DNA, the CDR3 is TGTGCCAGTAGTATGACAGGGGGAGACGAGACCCAGTACTTC. It is translated as CASSMTGGDETQYF.

CDR3 bases: TGTGCCAGCAGCTTGGGACAGCCTAATTCACCCCTCCACTTT. This codes for CASSLGQPNSPLHF. This chain uses TRBV5-5 with TRBJ1-6; D possibly corresponds to TRBD1 (5 bases). The CDR3 contains 14 residues. Germline-derived CDR1 and CDR2 are SGHKS and YYEKEE (reference sequence). Trimming took off 0 bases at V and 6 bases at J, with 7 bases between the two ends.

This clone appeared once. The V gene is TRBV6-1, the J gene TRBJ1-2; 8 bases are a match to TRBD1. V shed 5 bases, J shed 5 bases, and the junction held 7 bases outside the gene matches. The CDR3 sequence is 14 residues long. The germline V gene has CDR1 MNHNS and CDR2 SASEGT. The CDR3 reads CASSTGTGLYGYTF. CDR3 DNA: TGTGCCAGCAGTACCGGGACAGGACTTTATGGCTACACCTTC.

This clone was recorded only once. The rearrangement joins TRBV5-1 to TRBJ2-7; a possible D gene is TRBD1 (7 bases). The CDR3 covers 15 residues. Between the trimmed V and J ends, which lost 8 bases and 4 bases, there was a span of 22 bases. CDR1 and CDR2 (germline): SGHRS, YFSETQ. The chain's CDR3 is CASRTEEGATYEQYF. The CDR3 DNA reads as TGCGCCAGTCGTACAGAGGAGGGGGCAACGTACGAGCAGTACTTC.

The V and J genes are TRBV5-1 and TRBJ1-2; TRBD1 might be the D (6 bases). Germline V gives CDR1 SGHRS, CDR2 YFSETQ. The CDR3 runs 17 residues. The V end lost 4 bases, the J end lost 3 bases, and 22 bases lay between the germline ends. The CDR3 region is CASSRGEKNRVDYGYTF. DNA for the CDR3: TGCGCCAGCAGCCGAGGAGAAAAAAACAGGGTCGACTATGGCTACACCTTC.

The chain employs TRBV9 and TRBJ2-1, with a weak D call TRBD2 (6 bases). V lost 0 bases to trimming and J lost 1 base, with 14 bases between them. Germline assignment: CDR1 SGDLS and CDR2 YYNGEE. This CDR3 comprises 17 residues. The CDR3 loop is CASSVAVGGISYNEQFF. Here the CDR3 DNA reads TGTGCCAGCAGCGTAGCGGTCGGGGGAATTTCCTACAATGAGCAGTTCTTC. Using reference TRBV9 and TRBJ2-1 for the parts outside the CDR3, the full variable domain is DSGVTQTPKHLITATGQRVTLRCSPRSGDLSVYWYQQSLDQGLQFLIQYYNGEERAKGNILERFSAQQFPDLHSELNLSSLELGDSALYFCASSVAVGGISYNEQFFGPGTRLTVL.

V gene TRBV5-4 combines with J gene TRBJ2-1, with D possibly matching TRBD2 (6 bases). The V gene's germline CDR1 is SGHNT and CDR2 YYREEE (reference sequence). This CDR3 region has 14 residues. Trimming left V 3 bases short and J 7 bases short, with 14 bases between. The CDR3 nucleotides are TGTGCCAGCAGCTACCCGGGAGAAAGGAATGAGCAGTTCTTC. Translation gives CASSYPGERNEQFF.

This chain uses TRBV27 with TRBJ1-1; tentatively, D is TRBD1 (6 bases). This CDR3 has 15 residues. V was trimmed by 3 bases and J by 5 bases, leaving 16 bases between them. Germline CDR1 is MNHEY and CDR2 is SMNVEV (reference sequence). The CDR3 sequence is CASSFTQGLGTEAFF. As DNA, the CDR3 is TGTGCCAGCAGTTTCACCCAGGGGCTGGGGACTGAAGCTTTCTTT.

This clone has just one count. This rearrangement joins TRBV6-1 to TRBJ2-7; the D is unclear. V shed 8 bases and J shed 0 bases, with 11 bases lying between them. Germline V gene sequence: CDR1 MNHNS, CDR2 SASEGT. The CDR3 loop spans 13 amino acids. The CDR3 coding sequence is TGTGCCAGCCTCCGTTGGAGCTCCTACGAGCAGTACTTC. This translates into CASLRWSSYEQYF.

J is TRBJ1-2 and V is TRBV27; TRBD1 agrees at 7 bases. The CDR3 totals 15 residues. CDR1 and CDR2 from the germline V gene are MNHEY and SMNVEV (reference sequence). Trimming at V came to 5 bases and at J to 2 bases, leaving 8 bases not matched to a gene. The CDR3 is CASSQNRGPNYGYTF. The DNA for the CDR3 is TGTGCCAGCAGTCAAAACAGGGGACCGAACTATGGCTACACCTTC.

The V call is TRBV11-2, the J call TRBJ2-7, with no clear D. V lost 6 bases to trimming and J lost 4 bases, with 16 bases between them. The CDR3 length is 14 residues. CDR1 is SGHAT and CDR2 is FQNNGV in the germline V gene. The CDR3 spells CASRIATSGYEQYF. In DNA form, the CDR3 reads TGTGCCAGCAGGATTGCGACCTCCGGGTACGAGCAGTACTTC.

The chain links TRBV30 to TRBJ2-7, with D perhaps matching TRBD2 (5 bases). This CDR3 has 16 amino acids. V dropped 1 base and J dropped 4 bases, with 20 bases sitting between them. CDR1 is GTSNPN, CDR2 SVGIG, per germline (reference sequence). The CDR3 is CAWSAGELNLGYEQYF. The DNA for the CDR3 is TGTGCCTGGAGTGCCGGGGAACTTAATCTGGGATACGAGCAGTACTTC.

The rearrangement joins TRBV18 to TRBJ2-2; D ambiguous. The germline V and J ends were trimmed by 6 bases and 2 bases, with 7 bases remaining between them. The CDR3 has 13 amino acids. CDR1 and CDR2 from the germline V gene are KGHSH and LQKENI. CDR3 bases: TGTGCCAGCTCCCGAAGCAACACCGGGGAGCTGTTTTTT. It is translated as CASSRSNTGELFF.

The rearrangement uses TRBV2 and TRBJ2-7; D may be TRBD2 (7 bases). Germline lookup yields CDR1 SNHLY and CDR2 FYNNEI. The CDR3 is made up of 15 amino acids. With 2 bases removed from V and 2 bases from J, the gap between germline ends came to 13 bases. The CDR3 loop is CASSERGGITYEQYF. The CDR3 DNA reads TGTGCCAGCAGTGAAAGGGGGGGGATTACCTACGAGCAGTACTTC.

The chain carries TRBV10-2 and TRBJ1-2, with 7 bases lining up with TRBD1. Germline assignment: CDR1 WSHSY and CDR2 SAAADI. CDR3 length: 13 residues. The trim removed 7 bases at V and 0 bases at J, leaving 2 bases unmatched. This CDR3 is CASKGGTNYGYTF. The CDR3 DNA is TGCGCCAGCAAAGGGGGCACTAACTATGGCTACACCTTC.

The rearrangement joins TRBV14 to TRBJ2-1; possible D gene TRBD2, 5 bases. Germline V gives CDR1 SGHDN, CDR2 FVKESK. This CDR3 spans 14 amino acids. The V gene lost 1 base and the J gene lost 5 bases, with 9 bases spanning the gap. Here the CDR3 reads CASSQGSSHNEQFF. The CDR3 nucleotides are TGTGCCAGCAGCCAAGGGTCTAGCCACAATGAGCAGTTCTTC.

The chain combines TRBV2 with TRBJ2-5; maybe TRBD2 (7 bases). The CDR3 consists of 15 residues. Trimming cost V 4 bases and J 1 base, with 13 bases left between them. Germline V gene data show CDR1 as SNHLY and CDR2 as FYNNEI. CDR3 nucleotide sequence: TGTGCCAGCAGTGCGGCGGGGGCTACCCAAGAGACCCAGTACTTC. Translation: CASSAAGATQETQYF.

J is TRBJ2-7 and V is TRBV11-1, with TRBD1 matching over 8 bases. CDR1 SGHAT and CDR2 FQDESV come from the germline V gene (reference sequence). V shed 5 bases and J 4 bases; nucleotides not matched to a gene: 13. CDR3 length: 16 residues. The DNA of the CDR3 is TGTGCCAGCAGCCCCCCAGGGGGCGTCTTTAGGTACGAGCAGTACTTC. Translated, it gives CASSPPGGVFRYEQYF.

The J gene is TRBJ2-3, the V gene TRBV2, with D possibly being TRBD2 (6 bases). Germline loops: CDR1 SNHLY, CDR2 FYNNEI. The CDR3 has 18 amino acids. V lost 7 bases and J lost 3, with 26 bases in between. In DNA form, the CDR3 reads TGTGCCAGCATTGATAGCCAGCGGGCTCCAATTGGGACAGATACGCAGTATTTT. This gives the protein CASIDSQRAPIGTDTQYF.

This clone was seen a handful of times. J is TRBJ2-1 and V is TRBV29-1, with TRBD2 identical over 7 bases. CDR1 is SQVTM and CDR2 is ANQGSEA in the germline V gene. The CDR3 totals 13 residues. The CDR3 sequence is CSLQRGSYNEQFF. CDR3 sequence (DNA): TGCAGTCTTCAGCGGGGCTCCTACAATGAGCAGTTCTTC.

V is TRBV5-1 and J is TRBJ1-5, with 10 bases fitting TRBD1. This CDR3 has 18 amino acids. Germline lookup yields CDR1 SGHRS and CDR2 YFSETQ. The V and J ends lost 0 bases and 3 bases, in that order; junction bases with no gene match: 9. The chain's CDR3 is CASSLGQGAFHYNQPQHF. The DNA of the CDR3 is TGCGCCAGCAGCTTGGGACAGGGGGCTTTCCACTACAATCAGCCCCAGCATTTT.